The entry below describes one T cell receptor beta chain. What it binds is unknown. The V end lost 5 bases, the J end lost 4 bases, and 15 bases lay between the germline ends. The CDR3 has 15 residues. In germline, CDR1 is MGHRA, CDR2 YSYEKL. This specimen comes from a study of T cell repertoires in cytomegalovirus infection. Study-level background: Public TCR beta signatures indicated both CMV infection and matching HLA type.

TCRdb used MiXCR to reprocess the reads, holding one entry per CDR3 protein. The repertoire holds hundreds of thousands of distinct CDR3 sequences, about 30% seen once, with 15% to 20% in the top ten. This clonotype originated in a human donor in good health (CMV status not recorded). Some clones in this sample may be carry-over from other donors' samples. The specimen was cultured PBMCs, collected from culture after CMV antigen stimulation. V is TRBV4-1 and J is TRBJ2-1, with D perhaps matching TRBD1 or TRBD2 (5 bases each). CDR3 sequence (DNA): TGCGCCAGCAGCTTCAGGGCCGGGATTTACAATGAGCAGTTCTTC. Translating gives CASSFRAGIYNEQFF.